Many counts were recorded for the clone carrying this TCR beta chain. This sample was included in a study of T-cell reconstitution after alpha-beta-depleted transplantation in children. This CDR3 spans 12 amino acids. The V gene lost 4 bases and the J gene lost 5 bases, with 3 bases spanning the gap. Germline CDR1 is SGHTA and CDR2 is FQGNSA. Unique molecular identifiers were incorporated during preparation of the TCRbeta library. TCRdb reprocessed the PCR reads with MiXCR, giving one entry per CDR3 protein. The sample consists of some 490,000 distinct CDR3 sequences, about an eighth of them appearing once.

This TCR came from a human donor who donated a stem cell graft to a child with combined immunodeficiency. The sample in question was PBMCs from the stem cell graft donor, obtained from the stem cell graft. The chain recombines TRBV7-2 with TRBJ1-6; D is unresolved. CDR3 residues: CASSYNNSPLHF. The DNA for the CDR3 is TGTGCCAGCAGCTACAATAATTCACCCCTCCACTTT.